This entry lists 3 T cell receptor beta chains sequenced from one sample in a study of T cells in Graves' hyperthyroidism and ophthalmopathy. Using RNA transcripts as the source, TCR beta CDR3 regions were amplified. First-round RT-PCR targeting the TCR CDR3 was performed with the HTBI primer set. One entry per CDR3 protein results from TCRdb running MiXCR on the multiplex PCR reads. Among 370,000 or so distinct CDR3 sequences, approximately 25% were seen once, and the ten largest hold roughly 70%. The source material was blood. The receptor source for this set is a man aged 50 to 59 with Graves' hyperthyroidism.

About this clonotype itself: A read error may account for a junction end that differs from germline. The J gene is TRBJ2-1, the V gene TRBV5-5; perhaps TRBD2 as D (6 bases). This CDR3 has 14 amino acids. The germline CDR1 and CDR2 sequences are SGHKS and YYEKEE (reference sequence). The CDR3 sequence is CASSQGTSTNEQFF. The DNA of the CDR3 is TGCGCCAGCAGCCAGGGCACTAGCACGAATGAGCAGTTCTTC.

This chain connects TRBV30 to TRBJ2-3; D is possibly TRBD2 (6 bases). The V end lost 4 bases, the J end lost 4 bases, and 15 bases lay between the germline ends. The CDR3 is 14 amino acids. CDR1 and CDR2 (germline): GTSNPN, SVGIG (reference sequence). The CDR3 region is CAWTWGVVADTQYF. The CDR3 DNA reads TGTGCCTGGACGTGGGGGGTGGTGGCAGATACGCAGTATTTT.

Turning to this clonotype: This may arise from a read error, as a much more abundant clone is one base away. This rearrangement joins TRBV27 to TRBJ2-3; tentatively, D is TRBD1 or TRBD2 (5 bases each). The V and J ends lost 6 bases and 4 bases respectively, with 20 bases between them. The CDR3 totals 16 residues. Per germline, CDR1 MNHEY and CDR2 SMNVEV (reference sequence). The CDR3 spells CASRSGTSFQADTQYF. Here the CDR3 DNA reads TGTGCCAGCAGGAGTGGGACCTCATTCCAAGCAGATACGCAGTATTTT.